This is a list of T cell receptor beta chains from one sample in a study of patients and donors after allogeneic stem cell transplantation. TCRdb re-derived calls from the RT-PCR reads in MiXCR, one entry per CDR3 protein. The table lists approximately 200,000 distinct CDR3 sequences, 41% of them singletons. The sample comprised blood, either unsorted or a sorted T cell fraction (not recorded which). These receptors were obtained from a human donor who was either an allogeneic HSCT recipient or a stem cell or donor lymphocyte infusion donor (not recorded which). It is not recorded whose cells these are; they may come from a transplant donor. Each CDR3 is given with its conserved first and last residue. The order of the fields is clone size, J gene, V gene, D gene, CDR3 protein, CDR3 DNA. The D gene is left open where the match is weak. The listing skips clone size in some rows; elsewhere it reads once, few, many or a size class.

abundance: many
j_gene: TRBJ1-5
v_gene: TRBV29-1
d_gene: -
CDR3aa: CSVPDRPPKQPQHF
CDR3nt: TGCAGCGTCCCTGACAGGCCCCCGAAACAGCCCCAGCATTTT

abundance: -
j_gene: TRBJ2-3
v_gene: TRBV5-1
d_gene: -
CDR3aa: CASTPAPPDTQYF
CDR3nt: TGCGCCAGCACTCCGGCCCCCCCAGATACGCAGTATTTT

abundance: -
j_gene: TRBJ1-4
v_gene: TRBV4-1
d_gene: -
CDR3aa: CASSHPEEGGEEKLFF
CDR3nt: TGCGCCAGCAGCCACCCCGAAGAGGGTGGTGAAGAAAAACTGTTTTTT

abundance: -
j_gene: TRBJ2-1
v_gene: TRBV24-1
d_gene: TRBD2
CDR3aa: CATSDFPLAGGLYNEQFF
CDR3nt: TGTGCCACCAGTGATTTTCCGCTAGCGGGAGGGCTGTACAATGAGCAGTTCTTC

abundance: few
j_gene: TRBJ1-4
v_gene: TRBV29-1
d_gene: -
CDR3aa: CSVADSNEKLFF
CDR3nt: TGCAGCGTAGCCGACAGTAATGAAAAACTGTTTTTT

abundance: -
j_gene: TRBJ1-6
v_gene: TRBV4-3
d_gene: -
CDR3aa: CASSQDRNSPLHF
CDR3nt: TGCGCCAGCAGCCAAGACAGGAATTCACCCCTCCACTTT

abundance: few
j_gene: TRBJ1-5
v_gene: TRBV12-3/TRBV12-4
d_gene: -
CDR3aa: CASGPPNPSNQPQHF
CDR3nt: TGTGCCAGCGGCCCGCCTAATCCGAGCAATCAGCCCCAGCATTTT

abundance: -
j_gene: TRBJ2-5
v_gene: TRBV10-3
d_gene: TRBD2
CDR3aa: CAISESGLAGAETQYF
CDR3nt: TGTGCCATCAGTGAGTCAGGGCTAGCGGGAGCAGAGACCCAGTACTTC

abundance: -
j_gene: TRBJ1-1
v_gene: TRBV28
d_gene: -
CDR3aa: CASSQGMWRMNTEAFF
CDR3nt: TGTGCCAGCAGTCAGGGGATGTGGAGGATGAACACTGAAGCTTTCTTT

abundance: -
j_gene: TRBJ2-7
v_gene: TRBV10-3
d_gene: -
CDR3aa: CAISESGRTYEQYF
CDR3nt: TGTGCCATCAGTGAGTCAGGACGAACCTACGAGCAGTACTTC

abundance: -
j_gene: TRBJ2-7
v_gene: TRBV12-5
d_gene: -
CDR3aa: CASSSGELYEQYF
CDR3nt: TGTGCTAGTTCCTCCGGGGAGTTGTACGAGCAGTACTTC

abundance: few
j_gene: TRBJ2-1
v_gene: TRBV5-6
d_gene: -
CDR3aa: CASSLGSGWNEQFF
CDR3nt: TGTGCCAGCAGCTTGGGGAGCGGGTGGAATGAGCAGTTCTTC

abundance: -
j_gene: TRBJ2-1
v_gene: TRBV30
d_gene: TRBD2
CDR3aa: CAGLTSGRFSDEQFF
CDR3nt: TGTGCCGGCCTGACTAGCGGGAGGTTTAGTGATGAGCAGTTCTTC

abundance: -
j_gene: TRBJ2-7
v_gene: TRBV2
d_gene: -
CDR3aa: CASRRTFAYEQYF
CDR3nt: TGTGCCAGCAGGAGGACGTTTGCCTACGAGCAGTACTTC

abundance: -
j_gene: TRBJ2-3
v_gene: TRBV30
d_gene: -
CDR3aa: CAWSVVVDTQYF
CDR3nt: TGTGCCTGGAGTGTAGTCGTGGATACGCAGTATTTT

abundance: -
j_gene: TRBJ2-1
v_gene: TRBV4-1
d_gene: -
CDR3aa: CASSQDPLGGTVLYNEQFF
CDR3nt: TGCGCCAGCAGCCAAGATCCGCTCGGGGGAACTGTGCTCTACAATGAGCAGTTCTTC

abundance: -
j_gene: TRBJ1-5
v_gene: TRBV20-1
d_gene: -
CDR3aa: CSARVAATSNQPQHF
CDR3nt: TGCAGTGCTAGGGTGGCAGCTACTAGCAATCAGCCCCAGCATTTT

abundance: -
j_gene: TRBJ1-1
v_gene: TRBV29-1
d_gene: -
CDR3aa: CSVEDPGTLNTEAFF
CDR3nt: TGCAGCGTTGAAGATCCCGGGACCCTGAACACTGAAGCTTTCTTT

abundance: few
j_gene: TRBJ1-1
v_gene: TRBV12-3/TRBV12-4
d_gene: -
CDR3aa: CASSLLSGMNTEAFF
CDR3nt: TGTGCCAGCAGTCTCCTCAGCGGGATGAACACTGAAGCTTTCTTT

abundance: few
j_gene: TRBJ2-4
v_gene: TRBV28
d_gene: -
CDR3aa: CASSSAPQWAKNIQYF
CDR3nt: TGTGCCAGCAGTTCCGCCCCACAGTGGGCCAAAAACATTCAGTACTTC

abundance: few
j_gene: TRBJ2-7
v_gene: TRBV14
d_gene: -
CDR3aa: CASSQEWPGPNEQYF
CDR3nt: TGTGCCAGCAGCCAAGAATGGCCAGGGCCGAACGAGCAGTACTTC

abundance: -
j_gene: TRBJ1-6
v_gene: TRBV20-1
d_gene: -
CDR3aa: CSARDPVNSPLHF
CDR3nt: TGCAGTGCTAGAGATCCGGTTAATTCACCCCTCCACTTT

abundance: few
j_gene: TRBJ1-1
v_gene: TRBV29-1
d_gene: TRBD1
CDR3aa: CSVEDPTARGPEAFF
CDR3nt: TGCAGCGTTGAAGATCCGACGGCAAGGGGGCCTGAAGCTTTCTTT

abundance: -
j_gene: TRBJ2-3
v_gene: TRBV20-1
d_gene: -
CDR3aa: CSARGGPDTQYF
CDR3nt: TGCAGTGCTAGGGGCGGACCAGATACGCAGTATTTT

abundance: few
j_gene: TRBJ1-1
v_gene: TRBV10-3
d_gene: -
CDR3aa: CAISESFSRDSPNTEAFF
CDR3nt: TGTGCCATCAGTGAGTCGTTCTCGAGGGACTCCCCGAACACTGAAGCTTTCTTT

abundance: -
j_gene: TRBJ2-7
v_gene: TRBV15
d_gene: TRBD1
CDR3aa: CATSRDTGTGLYEQYF
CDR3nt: TGTGCCACCAGCAGAGATACCGGGACAGGTCTGTACGAGCAGTACTTC

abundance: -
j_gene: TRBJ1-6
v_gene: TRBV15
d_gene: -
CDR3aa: CATSRDRSHSPLHF
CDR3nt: TGTGCCACCAGCAGAGATCGGTCCCATTCACCCCTCCACTTT

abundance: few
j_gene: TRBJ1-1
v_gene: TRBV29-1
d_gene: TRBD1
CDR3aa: CSADPHNRGRTEAFF
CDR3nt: TGCAGCGCCGACCCCCACAACAGGGGACGGACTGAAGCTTTCTTT

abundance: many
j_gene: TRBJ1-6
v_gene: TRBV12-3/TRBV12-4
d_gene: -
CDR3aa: CASSAMGGSPLHF
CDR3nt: TGTGCCAGCAGCGCCATGGGGGGTTCACCCCTCCACTTT

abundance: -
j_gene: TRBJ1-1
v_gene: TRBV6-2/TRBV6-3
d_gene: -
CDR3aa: CASSARGHLNTEAFF
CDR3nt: TGTGCCAGCAGCGCACGCGGACACCTGAACACTGAAGCTTTCTTT

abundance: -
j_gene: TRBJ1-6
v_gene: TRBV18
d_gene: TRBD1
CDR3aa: CASSPGQGHSPLHF
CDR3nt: TGTGCCAGCTCACCAGGACAGGGACATTCACCCCTCCACTTT

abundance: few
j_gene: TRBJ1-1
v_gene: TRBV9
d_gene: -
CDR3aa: CASSVKPGSPTEAFF
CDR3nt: TGTGCCAGCAGCGTAAAACCAGGGTCCCCCACTGAAGCTTTCTTT

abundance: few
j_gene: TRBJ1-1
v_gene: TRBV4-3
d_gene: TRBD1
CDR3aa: CASSQDGTGAGMNTEAFF
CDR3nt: TGCGCCAGCAGCCAAGATGGGACAGGAGCGGGGATGAACACTGAAGCTTTCTTT

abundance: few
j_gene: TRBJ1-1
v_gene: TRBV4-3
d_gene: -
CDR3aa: CASSQESGRAEAFF
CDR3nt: TGCGCCAGCAGCCAAGAGAGCGGGAGGGCGGAAGCTTTCTTT

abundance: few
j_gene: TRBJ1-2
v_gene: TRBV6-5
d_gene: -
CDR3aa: CASSYQDRLYGYTF
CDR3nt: TGTGCCAGCAGTTACCAAGACAGGCTCTATGGCTACACCTTC

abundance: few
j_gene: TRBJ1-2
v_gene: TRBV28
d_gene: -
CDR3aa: CATRDTGTYTF
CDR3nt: TGTGCCACCCGGGACACAGGGACCTACACCTTC

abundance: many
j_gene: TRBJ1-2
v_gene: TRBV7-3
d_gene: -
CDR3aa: CASSPRQGNYGYTF
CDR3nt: TGTGCCAGCAGCCCAAGGCAGGGGAACTATGGCTACACCTTC

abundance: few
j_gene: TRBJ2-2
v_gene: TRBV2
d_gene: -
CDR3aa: CASSDGYNTGELFF
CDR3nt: TGTGCCAGCAGTGATGGTTACAACACCGGGGAGCTGTTTTTT

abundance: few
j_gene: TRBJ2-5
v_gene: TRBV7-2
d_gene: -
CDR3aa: CASSLPDRETQYF
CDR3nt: TGTGCCAGCAGCTTACCAGATAGGGAGACCCAGTACTTC

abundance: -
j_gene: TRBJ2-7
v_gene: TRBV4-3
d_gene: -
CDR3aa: CASSQGTGVSYEQYF
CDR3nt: TGCGCCAGCAGCCAAGGGACGGGGGTCTCCTACGAGCAGTACTTC

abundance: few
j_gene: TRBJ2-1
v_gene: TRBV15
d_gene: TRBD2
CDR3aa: CATSLWTSGGTYNEQFF
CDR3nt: TGTGCCACCAGCTTGTGGACTAGCGGAGGGACTTACAATGAGCAGTTCTTC